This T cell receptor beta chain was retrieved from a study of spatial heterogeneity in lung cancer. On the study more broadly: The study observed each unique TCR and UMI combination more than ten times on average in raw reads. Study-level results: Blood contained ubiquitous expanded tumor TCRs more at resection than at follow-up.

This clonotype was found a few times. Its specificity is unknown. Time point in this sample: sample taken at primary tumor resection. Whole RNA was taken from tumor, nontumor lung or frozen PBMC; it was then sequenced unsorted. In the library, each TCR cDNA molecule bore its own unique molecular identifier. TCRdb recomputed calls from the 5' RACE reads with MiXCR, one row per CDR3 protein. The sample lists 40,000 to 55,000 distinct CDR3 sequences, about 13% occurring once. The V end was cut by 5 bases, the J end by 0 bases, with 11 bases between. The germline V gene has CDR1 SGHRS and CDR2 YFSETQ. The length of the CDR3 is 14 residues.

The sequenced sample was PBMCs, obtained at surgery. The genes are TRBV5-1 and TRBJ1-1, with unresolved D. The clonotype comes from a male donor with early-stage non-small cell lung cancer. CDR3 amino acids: CASSLDRMNTEAFF. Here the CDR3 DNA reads TGCGCCAGCAGTCTTGACCGGATGAACACTGAAGCTTTCTTT.